Described below is a single T cell receptor beta chain sequence and its context. Its cognate antigen has yet to be identified. No clone much larger than this one lies a single base away; base qualities are absent. TCRbeta CDR3 regions were amplified from genomic DNA using the immunoSEQ Assay, a bias-controlled multiplex PCR. Processing in the source paper ran as follows. Nucleated cell counts per sample were estimated from amplification of reference gene primers within the assay. Sequence reads were collapsed and filtered to measure the absolute abundance of every unique TCRbeta CDR3 rearrangement. For each sample, productive Simpson clonality was calculated as the square root of Simpson's diversity index over productive rearrangements. TCRdb stores this immuneACCESS table with in-frame sequences only. Part of the clones is absent; in the studies checked, under half of the shortfall reflects unresolved V genes, and no reason is known for the rest. D and trimming come from the DNA, and the V and J calls and clone size come from that table. Across this sample there are roughly 97,000 clones, with roughly nine tenths seen only once. Jointly, the top ten make up roughly 4.6% of the sample.

Collaborating institutions collected whole blood in K2EDTA tubes following their own protocols. For TCRbeta analysis, collaborators shipped samples in one of three forms: frozen whole blood, isolated PBMCs, or DNA extracted from either of those sample types. The sample comes from a study of blood T cell repertoires in COVID-19 (dated by TCRdb to 2018 to 2021). In the study overall: Collaborator samples came from the United States, Italy and Spain and covered acute and convalescent phases of COVID-19. The repertoires were released in a freely available public database meant as a resource for research on the immune response to SARS-CoV-2. The dataset comprised deeply sampled blood TCRbeta repertoires from subjects exposed to, actively infected with, or recovered from COVID-19. Samples were obtained from the ongoing ImmuneRACE study (first 160 participants) and from 1,254 subjects provided by 6 global collaborators. The prospective study material was composed of cDNA or gDNA derived from T cells, B-cell-depleted T cells, or PBMCs. HLA class I and class II types, where available, came from metadata supplied by the sample provider rather than from assay-based typing. Sample metadata almost always included a de-identified subject ID, COVID-19 status, age in years and sex.

General study outcomes and caveats: The amount of clinical and demographic metadata varied by source and participant and was provided uncurated.

Trimmed from V: 5 bases; trimmed from J: 6 bases; junction bases lacking a gene match: 10. The germline V gene sets CDR1 to MDHEN and CDR2 to SYDVKM. There are 15 amino acids in the CDR3, from cysteine to phenylalanine inclusive. CDR3 DNA only is kept here, 45 bases in frame from base 1. What was sequenced was peripheral blood. The chain is assembled from TRBV28 and TRBJ2-3, and 8 bases in between align with TRBD1. The sequence was collected from a human donor in a cohort sampled during active COVID-19. The CDR3 protein is CASSPGQAVVDTQYF. The nucleotides are TGTGCCAGCAGTCCGGGACAGGCAGTAGTGGATACGCAGTATTTT. With all but the CDR3 taken from the reference TRBV28 and TRBJ2-3 genes, the full variable domain is: DVKVTQSSRYLVKRTGEKVFLECVQDMDHENMFWYRQDPGLGLRLIYFSYDVKMKEKGDIPEGYSVSREKKERFSLILESASTNQTSMYLCASSPGQAVVDTQYFGPGTRLTVL.